This T cell receptor (beta chain) was profiled in a study of circulating and synovial CD4+ cells in juvenile arthritis. Study-wide results and caveats: CPL and bulk CD4 samples differed at least tenfold in T cell genomes. Overlap with synovium rose as more T cells were sequenced.

Clones were sequenced by immunoSEQ multiplex PCR, and TCRdb holds only the in-frame ones, with some missing. The data hold approximately 3,600 clones, with 84% observed a single time. The CDR3 extends over 15 amino acids. Germline CDR1 is MNHEY and CDR2 is SMNVEV (reference sequence). V dropped 6 bases and J dropped 3; count of bases not matched to a gene: 8. As to this clone: Its antigen is unidentified.

Sequencing input: CD4+ T cells from synovial fluid. J is TRBJ2-7 and V is TRBV27; TRBD2 agrees at 10 bases. The origin of this receptor is a human donor with juvenile idiopathic arthritis. The CDR3: CASRTGLADRYEQYF. The CDR3 DNA reads TGTGCCAGCAGGACTGGACTAGCGGATCGCTACGAGCAGTACTTC.